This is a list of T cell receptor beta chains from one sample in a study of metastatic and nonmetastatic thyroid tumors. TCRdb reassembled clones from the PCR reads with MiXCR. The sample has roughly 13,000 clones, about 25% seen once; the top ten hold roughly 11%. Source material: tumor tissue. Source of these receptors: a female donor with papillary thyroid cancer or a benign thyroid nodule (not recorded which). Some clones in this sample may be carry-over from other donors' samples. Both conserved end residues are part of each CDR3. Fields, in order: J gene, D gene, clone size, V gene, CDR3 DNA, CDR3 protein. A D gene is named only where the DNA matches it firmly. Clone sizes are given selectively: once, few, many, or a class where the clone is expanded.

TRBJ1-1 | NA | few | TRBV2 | TGTGCCAGCAGTGAACACCCCCATCCATACGTGAACACTGAAGCTTTCTTT | CASSEHPHPYVNTEAFF
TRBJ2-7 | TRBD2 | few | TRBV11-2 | TGTGCCAGCAGCCTGCTAGCGGGAGGGACCTACGAGCAGTACTTC | CASSLLAGGTYEQYF
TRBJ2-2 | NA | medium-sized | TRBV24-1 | TGTGCCACCAGTGACCCTACAGCGGGCACCGGGGAGCTGTTTTTT | CATSDPTAGTGELFF
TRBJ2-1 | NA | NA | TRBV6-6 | TGTGCCAGCAGTTACTCGGGTGGGATCGGCAATGAGCAGTTCTTC | CASSYSGGIGNEQFF
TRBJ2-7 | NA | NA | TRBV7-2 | TGTGCCAGCAGCTTAAGATTGTCCTACGAGCAGTACTTC | CASSLRLSYEQYF
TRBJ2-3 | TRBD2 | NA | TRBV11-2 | TGTGCCAGCAGCTCACTAGCGGGGGGGCTCACAGATACGCAGTATTTT | CASSSLAGGLTDTQYF
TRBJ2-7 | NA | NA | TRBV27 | TGTGCCGGCAGTTCAGTTGGACGGTCCTACGAGCAGTACTTC | CAGSSVGRSYEQYF
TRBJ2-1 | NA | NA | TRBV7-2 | TGTGCCAGCAGCCTCCAGTCTCAAGTGGGGAACAATGAGCAGTTCTTC | CASSLQSQVGNNEQFF
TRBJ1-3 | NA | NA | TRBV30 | TGTGCCTGGAGTTTGGGGGAATCAACTGGAAACACCATATATTTT | CAWSLGESTGNTIYF
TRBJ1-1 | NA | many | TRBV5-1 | TGCGCCAGCAGCTTGGATGCAGCTATGAACACTGAAGCTTTCTTT | CASSLDAAMNTEAFF
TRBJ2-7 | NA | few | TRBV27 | TGTGCCAGCAGTATATGGACTGCAAACCTCAATTACGAGCAGTACTTC | CASSIWTANLNYEQYF
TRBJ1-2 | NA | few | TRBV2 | TGTGCCAGCAGGAGAGGAGGGATTCCCTATGGCTACACCTTC | CASRRGGIPYGYTF
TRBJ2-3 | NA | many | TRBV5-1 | TGCGCCAGCGCCCTAGGGGCCGGCACAGATACGCAGTATTTT | CASALGAGTDTQYF
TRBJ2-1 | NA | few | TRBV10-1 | TGCGCCAGCAGTGGGGTGGGCAATGAGCAGTTCTTC | CASSGVGNEQFF
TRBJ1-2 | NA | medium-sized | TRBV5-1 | TGCGCCAGCAGCTTGGAACCTAACTATGGCTACACCTTC | CASSLEPNYGYTF
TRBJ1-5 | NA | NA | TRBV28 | TGTGCCAGCAGTACTCAGGACAGATACTTTGACCCCCAGCATTTT | CASSTQDRYFDPQHF